The rows below give T cell receptor beta chains drawn from one sample of a study of quantifying T cell responses using KT2 cells. TCRdb redid the calling of the UMI-ligation and nested PCR reads with MiXCR, one entry per CDR3 protein. This table has tens of thousands of distinct CDR3 sequences, approximately 7% appearing once. Sequenced sample: PBMCs spiked with cells of the T cell clone KT2. These receptors came from a human donor. Each CDR3 is given with its conserved first and last residue. Each record gives: V gene, D gene, clone size, J gene, CDR3 DNA, CDR3 protein. D genes are given only for firm matches. Clone sizes are given selectively: once, few, many, or a class where the clone is expanded.

TRBV11-2	TRBD1	few	TRBJ1-4	TGTGCCAGCAGCTTGGACAGGCGAAATGAAAAACTGTTTTTT	CASSLDRRNEKLFF
TRBV7-2	TRBD1	many	TRBJ2-7	TGTGCCAGCAGCTTAGGGAACAGGGGGTACGAGCAGTACTTC	CASSLGNRGYEQYF
TRBV12-5	.	many	TRBJ1-1	TGTGCTAGTGGTTTGGTAGGCAGAGGGAACGCTGAAGCTTTCTTT	CASGLVGRGNAEAFF
TRBV12-3/TRBV12-4	.	many	TRBJ2-3	TGTGCCAGCAGTTCCTCGGGACTTTCAGATACGCAGTATTTT	CASSSSGLSDTQYF
TRBV20-1	.	medium-sized	TRBJ2-5	TGCAGTGCTAGAGATGTTGGGGGGGCACTAGAGACCCAGTACTTC	CSARDVGGALETQYF
TRBV5-1	.	many	TRBJ2-3	TGCGCCAGCAGCTTGTCGGGCAGGGCTAGCACAGATACGCAGTATTTT	CASSLSGRASTDTQYF
TRBV12-3/TRBV12-4	TRBD1	many	TRBJ2-3	TGTGCCAGCAACCGACAGGGGGTACGCGCAGATACGCAGTATTTT	CASNRQGVRADTQYF
TRBV3-1	.	many	TRBJ1-5	TGTGCCAGCAGCCATGGCCGGGGTCCGAAAACACCCCAGCATTTT	CASSHGRGPKTPQHF
TRBV24-1	TRBD2	few	TRBJ2-5	TGTGCCACCAGTGACGTAGCGGGAGATTTGGGAGAGACCCAGTACTTC	CATSDVAGDLGETQYF
TRBV7-9	.	.	TRBJ1-2	TGTGCCAGCAGCTCGGATCCCCAGAACTATGGCTACACCTTC	CASSSDPQNYGYTF
TRBV6-2/TRBV6-3	.	few	TRBJ1-6	TGTGCCAGCAGTCTTCCGGGATACCCGAGCTCCTATAATTCACCCCTCCACTTT	CASSLPGYPSSYNSPLHF
TRBV19	TRBD2	many	TRBJ2-3	TGTGCCAGTAGTCCCGAGTTCGGAGCGGGAGTCGGCGTTACAGATACGCAGTATTTT	CASSPEFGAGVGVTDTQYF
TRBV27	TRBD2	few	TRBJ2-7	TGTGCCAGCAGCCAGCGGGGCGGAATAGTCTACGAGCAGTACTTC	CASSQRGGIVYEQYF
TRBV5-4	.	few	TRBJ1-2	TGTGCCAGCAGCTTGCAAATATCTAACTATGGCTACACCTTC	CASSLQISNYGYTF
TRBV7-2	.	many	TRBJ2-2	TGTGCCAGCAGCTTACAGGGACTGAACACCGGGGAGCTGTTTTTT	CASSLQGLNTGELFF
TRBV7-6	.	few	TRBJ1-1	TGTGCCAGCAGCCAACAGGGAACTGAAGCTTTCTTT	CASSQQGTEAFF
TRBV7-8	.	few	TRBJ1-1	TGTGCCAGCAGCTTAAGGGGTCTGAACACTGAAGCTTTCTTT	CASSLRGLNTEAFF
TRBV18	.	many	TRBJ2-7	TGTGCCAGCTCACCCCCGAGCTCCTACGAGCAGTACTTC	CASSPPSSYEQYF
TRBV6-5	TRBD2	many	TRBJ2-5	TGTGCCAGCAGTCAAACGGGACTAGCGGGGGGTGAGACCCAGTACTTC	CASSQTGLAGGETQYF
TRBV29-1	.	few	TRBJ1-3	TGCAGCGTTGTTGCAGGCTCTGGAAACACCATATATTTT	CSVVAGSGNTIYF
TRBV4-1	.	many	TRBJ1-5	TGCGCCAGCAGCCAAGCAGGATTTGATAGCAATCAGCCCCAGCATTTT	CASSQAGFDSNQPQHF
TRBV28	.	many	TRBJ2-7	TGTGCCAGCAGGGTCTGGTTGGCAGGCTCCTACGAGCAGTACTTC	CASRVWLAGSYEQYF
TRBV30	TRBD2	.	TRBJ2-3	TGTGCCTGGAGTGTTGGGGGGGCAGATACGCAGTATTTT	CAWSVGGADTQYF
TRBV15	.	few	TRBJ2-1	TGTGCCACCAGCAGAGAGTTCGCGGGTTACAATGAGCAGTTCTTC	CATSREFAGYNEQFF
TRBV7-6	TRBD1	.	TRBJ2-3	TGTGCCAGCAGCACTCCTTGGACAGGGACCCTGATGGATACGCAGTATTTT	CASSTPWTGTLMDTQYF
TRBV20-1	.	few	TRBJ2-3	TGCAGTGCTCCGGGGCAGGGAATCCCAGATACGCAGTATTTT	CSAPGQGIPDTQYF
TRBV6-2/TRBV6-3	.	many	TRBJ1-1	TGTGCCAGCAGTTACACGGGGCGGGGAGGCACTGAAGCTTTCTTT	CASSYTGRGGTEAFF
TRBV12-3/TRBV12-4	.	many	TRBJ2-3	TGTGCCATTACCGGGGGAAAGGGCGCAGATACGCAGTATTTT	CAITGGKGADTQYF
TRBV9	.	few	TRBJ1-1	TGTGCCAGCAGCGTAGTTCCGGGCACTGAAGCTTTCTTT	CASSVVPGTEAFF
TRBV10-3	.	many	TRBJ2-2	TGTGCCATCAGTGAGTCCTCGGGTAGCGGAGGACCCTTCGGGGAGCTGTTTTTT	CAISESSGSGGPFGELFF
TRBV9	.	many	TRBJ2-7	TGTGCCAGCAGCGCAACAGGGTTGCGCGAGCAGTACTTC	CASSATGLREQYF
TRBV28	.	.	TRBJ1-3	TGTGCCAGCAGTTTTTTCGGGGGGCACGGCTCTGGAAACACCATATATTTT	CASSFFGGHGSGNTIYF
TRBV3-1	TRBD2	.	TRBJ2-4	TGTGCCAGCAGCCAAGGGACTAGCCAGAAGGGGGTAGCCAAAAACATTCAGTACTTC	CASSQGTSQKGVAKNIQYF
TRBV19	TRBD2	many	TRBJ2-1	TGTGCCAGTAGTATGGATCTAGCGGGAGGGAACAATGAGCAGTTCTTC	CASSMDLAGGNNEQFF
TRBV29-1	TRBD1	few	TRBJ1-1	TGCAGCTATTTGCCGGGACAGCTGAACACTGAAGCTTTCTTT	CSYLPGQLNTEAFF
TRBV3-1	.	many	TRBJ1-2	TGTGCCAGCAGCCAAACGGGGAGTTATGGCTACACCTTC	CASSQTGSYGYTF
TRBV6-5	TRBD1	many	TRBJ1-5	TGTGCCAGCAGCCGGGGACAGCTCAATCAGCCCCAGCATTTT	CASSRGQLNQPQHF
TRBV5-1	TRBD2	.	TRBJ2-7	TGCGCCAGCAGCCGGGCGGCTAGCGGGGATTACGAGCAGTACTTC	CASSRAASGDYEQYF
TRBV20-1	.	many	TRBJ1-1	TGCAGTGCTAGGACGGGCCGCGCTGAAGCTTTCTTT	CSARTGRAEAFF
TRBV14	.	few	TRBJ1-6	TGTGCCAGCAGCCAAGGAGGGAATTCACCCCTCCACTTT	CASSQGGNSPLHF
TRBV7-2	TRBD1	.	TRBJ2-1	TGTGCCAGCAGTCACGGGACAGGAAAATACAATGAGCAGTTCTTC	CASSHGTGKYNEQFF